A selection of T cell receptor beta chains follows, all from one sample in a study of blood T cell repertoires in COVID-19. Libraries were prepared by immunoSEQ multiplex PCR; TCRdb keeps only in-frame clonotypes and omits some of them. The table shows more than 150,000 clones, with about nine tenths occurring only once. The sequencing input was peripheral blood. The receptors shown here come from an older woman with acute or convalescent COVID-19. Both conserved end residues are trimmed from each CDR3. Each record gives: V gene, J gene, CDR3 protein.

>TRBV2|TRBJ2-2
ASSDEASPDTGELF
>TRBV3-1/TRBV3-2|TRBJ2-7
ASSHTSGSYEQY
>TRBV6-5|TRBJ1-4
ASRQGWGSEKLF
>TRBV18|TRBJ1-2
ASSPVEGVDYGYT
>TRBV6-5|TRBJ1-1
ASSYNLGGGRGEAF
>TRBV4-1|TRBJ1-2
ASSQDSFGVYGYT
>TRBV19|TRBJ2-5
ASSTGTSGRETQY
>TRBV6-6|TRBJ1-6
ASSRTGQGASPLH
>TRBV11-2|TRBJ2-3
ASSLSEWGGSTDTQY
>TRBV4-1|TRBJ1-5
ASSQTTGTQPQH
>TRBV2|TRBJ1-3
ASSEAGRRVSGNTIY
>TRBV28|TRBJ2-3
ASSWTKGADTQY
>TRBV9|TRBJ2-7
ASSGRDRGSEQY
>TRBV18|TRBJ2-7
ASSPRTGGAGYEQY
>TRBV5-6|TRBJ1-5
ASSLGGLGNQPQH
>TRBV6-5|TRBJ2-5
ASSYDPTGMMETQY
>TRBV29-1|TRBJ1-2
SVEWDRGNYGYT
>TRBV7-2|TRBJ1-1
ASSGKGLNTEAF
>TRBV6-1|TRBJ2-3
ASSERGSADTQY
>TRBV28|TRBJ1-5
ASSSGGAHNQPQH
>TRBV7-6|TRBJ2-3
ASSPMRAEATDTQY
>TRBV4-2|TRBJ1-1
ASSLPPTRRNTEAF
>TRBV29-1|TRBJ1-4
SVAGGRINEKLF